A single sample is the source of the 8 T cell receptor beta chains below, sequenced in a study of blood T cell repertoires in COVID-19. Only in-frame clones appear in the TCRdb table, and some are missing; sequencing was by immunoSEQ multiplex PCR. The sample consists of over 200,000 clones, 91% of them appearing once. Sequenced input: peripheral blood. These receptors were taken from a person aged 18 to 30 with COVID-19, enrolled during active disease.

The CDR3 protein is CASSQAPASAEAFF. The CDR3 nucleotides are TGCGCCAGCAGCCAAGCCCCGGCGAGCGCTGAAGCTTTCTTT. The V gene is TRBV4-1, the J gene TRBJ1-1; D call uncertain. Per germline, CDR1 MGHRA and CDR2 YSYEKL. The CDR3 is 14 amino acids. V was clipped by 1 base and J by 6 bases, with 12 bases between them.

The chain carries TRBV27 and TRBJ2-1; D unclear. V was shortened by 0 bases and J by 8 bases, with 14 bases between the two germline ends. Germline V gene data show CDR1 as MNHEY and CDR2 as SMNVEV (reference sequence). The CDR3 covers 15 residues. The CDR3 DNA sequence: TGTGCCAGCAGTTTATCTGAGTCCCAGGCCCATGAGCAGTTCTTC. Translation: CASSLSESQAHEQFF.

This chain uses TRBV6-2 or TRBV6-3 with TRBJ1-3; 8 bases are a match to TRBD1. V trimming: 1 base; J trimming: 0 bases; junction bases outside the gene matches: 11. Germline lookup yields CDR1 MNHEY and CDR2 SVGEGT. This CDR3 comprises 19 residues. This CDR3 reads CASSYFGRGQKSSGNTIYF. In DNA, the CDR3 is TGTGCCAGCAGTTACTTCGGCAGGGGGCAAAAGAGCTCTGGAAACACCATATATTTT.

CDR3 loop: CASSAPDRGYEQYF. The CDR3 DNA reads as TGTGCCAGCAGCGCGCCGGACAGGGGTTACGAGCAGTACTTC. The rearrangement joins TRBV5-4 to TRBJ2-7; 9 bases are shared with TRBD1. The CDR3 contains 14 residues. After removal of 4 bases from V and 4 bases from J, the junction contained 6 bases not matched to a gene. Germline-derived CDR1 and CDR2 are SGHNT and YYREEE (reference sequence). Full variable domain (missing parts from reference TRBV5-4 and TRBJ2-7): ETGVTQSPTHLIKTRGQQVTLRCSSQSGHNTVSWYQQALGQGPQFIFQYYREEENGRGNFPPRFSGLQFPNYSSELNVNALELDDSALYLCASSAPDRGYEQYFGPGTRLTVT.

V usage is TRBV5-1 and J usage is TRBJ1-1, with 7 bases lining up with TRBD1. Trimming at V came to 3 bases and at J to 1 base, leaving 9 bases not matched to a gene. Germline CDR1 is SGHRS and CDR2 is YFSETQ. The CDR3 contains 16 residues. The chain's CDR3 is CASSSDRTGTNTEAFF. The CDR3 region has the DNA TGCGCCAGCAGCTCCGACAGGACAGGAACGAACACTGAAGCTTTCTTT.

V gene TRBV6-5 combines with J gene TRBJ2-3, with D hard to call. Germline V gene sequence: CDR1 MNHEY, CDR2 SVGAGI. V dropped 0 bases and J dropped 0 bases, with 7 bases sitting between them. CDR3 length: 15 amino acids. In DNA form, the CDR3 reads TGTGCCAGCAGTTACTCGTCCGGGAGCACAGATACGCAGTATTTT. Residues: CASSYSSGSTDTQYF.

CDR3 residues: CASSMDLAVWAQYF. The CDR3 DNA follows: TGTGCCAGCAGCATGGACCTAGCCGTCTGGGCCCAGTACTTC. This chain joins TRBV7-8 and TRBJ2-5; possible D gene TRBD2, 5 bases. The germline V and J ends were trimmed by 5 bases and 9 bases, with 19 bases remaining between them. The CDR3 has 14 residues. Germline V lookup: CDR1 SGHVS, CDR2 FQNEAQ.

The genes are TRBV11-1 and TRBJ1-3; a weak D match, TRBD1 (6 bases). Germline assignment: CDR1 SGHAT and CDR2 FQDESV (reference sequence). The V end lost 5 bases, the J end lost 3 bases, and 11 bases lay between the germline ends. This CDR3 is built from 14 residues. The CDR3 DNA reads TGTGCCAGCAGCCTCGCAGGGGTTGGAAACACCATATATTTT. This codes for CASSLAGVGNTIYF. The variable domain in full, completed from reference TRBV11-1 and TRBJ1-3, reads EAEVAQSPRYKITEKSQAVAFWCDPISGHATLYWYRQILGQGPELLVQFQDESVVDDSQLPKDRFSAERLKGVDSTLKIQPAELGDSAMYLCASSLAGVGNTIYFGEGSWLTVV.